This is a list of T cell receptor beta chains from one sample in a study of molecular identifiers for immune sequencing clone quantification. TCRdb re-called the PCR reads with MiXCR, one entry per CDR3 protein. The top ten clones hold 0.85% of a sample with 550,000 to 750,000 distinct CDR3 sequences, 20% of them seen once. Sample: naive CD8+ T cells from blood, with Jurkat cell RNA spiked in. Receptors were obtained from a human donor in good health. Some libraries in this study had Jurkat cell RNA spiked in. The CDR3 runs from the conserved cysteine through the conserved F or W. The order of the fields is V gene, D gene, clone size, J gene, CDR3 DNA, CDR3 protein. A D gene is named only where the DNA matches it firmly. A clone size is listed for some rows: how often the clone was seen (once, few, many), or a class if it is expanded.

v_call: TRBV19
d_call: .
clone_size: few
j_call: TRBJ1-1
cdr3_nt: TGTGCCAGTAGTCCCTTCACAGGGAACACTGAAGCTTTCTTT
cdr3_aa: CASSPFTGNTEAFF

v_call: TRBV11-2
d_call: .
clone_size: many
j_call: TRBJ1-4
cdr3_nt: TGTGCCAGCAGCCCAGGAACAACTAATGAAAAACTGTTTTTT
cdr3_aa: CASSPGTTNEKLFF

v_call: TRBV28
d_call: .
clone_size: once
j_call: TRBJ1-3
cdr3_nt: TGTGCCAGCAGTTTGGGTCAGGGATTCTCTGGAAACACCATATGTTTT
cdr3_aa: CASSLGQGFSGNTICF

v_call: TRBV6-2/TRBV6-3
d_call: .
clone_size: many
j_call: TRBJ2-7
cdr3_nt: TGTGCCAGCAGTTACTTCGTGGGGTCGGACGAGCAGTACTTC
cdr3_aa: CASSYFVGSDEQYF

v_call: TRBV12-5
d_call: .
clone_size: few
j_call: TRBJ1-3
cdr3_nt: TGTGCTAGTGGTTCGAACTGGGGAAACACCATATATTTT
cdr3_aa: CASGSNWGNTIYF

v_call: TRBV7-9
d_call: .
clone_size: many
j_call: TRBJ1-1
cdr3_nt: TGCGCCAGCAGCCCCCCGGGAGGGACTGAAGCTTTCTTT
cdr3_aa: CASSPPGGTEAFF

v_call: TRBV4-3
d_call: .
clone_size: few
j_call: TRBJ2-2
cdr3_nt: TGCGCCAGCAGCCAAGATGTGCGGGGTACCACCGGGGAGCTGTTTTTT
cdr3_aa: CASSQDVRGTTGELFF

v_call: TRBV5-1
d_call: TRBD2
clone_size: many
j_call: TRBJ2-5
cdr3_nt: TGCGCCAGCAGCTTAACCGGGACTAGCGGATTAGAGACCCAGTACTTC
cdr3_aa: CASSLTGTSGLETQYF

v_call: TRBV5-4
d_call: .
clone_size: few
j_call: TRBJ2-5
cdr3_nt: TGTGCCAGCAGCGCGGGGTTGGAAGAGGCCCAGTACTTC
cdr3_aa: CASSAGLEEAQYF

v_call: TRBV7-9
d_call: TRBD1
clone_size: many
j_call: TRBJ1-2
cdr3_nt: TGTGCCAGCAGCGGAGGGACAGCGGAAAACTATGGCTACACCTTC
cdr3_aa: CASSGGTAENYGYTF

v_call: TRBV12-3/TRBV12-4
d_call: .
clone_size: few
j_call: TRBJ1-4
cdr3_nt: TGTGCCAGCAGTTTATTCAGGGGTGAAGAAAAACTGTTTTTT
cdr3_aa: CASSLFRGEEKLFF

v_call: TRBV19
d_call: TRBD2
clone_size: .
j_call: TRBJ2-7
cdr3_nt: TGTGCCAGTAGTATAGTCGGCTTAGCGGGCGAGCAGTACTTC
cdr3_aa: CASSIVGLAGEQYF

v_call: TRBV19
d_call: .
clone_size: many
j_call: TRBJ2-3
cdr3_nt: TGTGCCAGTAGCCCCTACTATACGGGGGAAAATACGCAGTATTTT
cdr3_aa: CASSPYYTGENTQYF

v_call: TRBV12-3/TRBV12-4
d_call: .
clone_size: many
j_call: TRBJ2-1
cdr3_nt: TGTGCCAGCAGTTTTTCGGGGGTCTCCTACAATGAGCAGTTCTTC
cdr3_aa: CASSFSGVSYNEQFF

v_call: TRBV6-5
d_call: .
clone_size: .
j_call: TRBJ2-3
cdr3_nt: TGTGCCAGCAGTTACTCGATCACAGGGCTGGCAGATACGCAGTATTTT
cdr3_aa: CASSYSITGLADTQYF

v_call: TRBV27
d_call: TRBD2
clone_size: many
j_call: TRBJ2-3
cdr3_nt: TGTGCCAGCAGTTTCCACTTGGGACTAGCGGGGGCAGATACGCAGTATTTT
cdr3_aa: CASSFHLGLAGADTQYF

v_call: TRBV30
d_call: .
clone_size: many
j_call: TRBJ1-1
cdr3_nt: TGTGCCTGGAGCCGGACAGCCATGAACACTGAAGCTTTCTTT
cdr3_aa: CAWSRTAMNTEAFF

v_call: TRBV12-3/TRBV12-4
d_call: .
clone_size: .
j_call: TRBJ2-2
cdr3_nt: TGTGCCAGCAGTTTTATGGTCCCCGGGGAGCTGTTTTTT
cdr3_aa: CASSFMVPGELFF